These T cell receptor beta chains were read from a single sample in a study of T cells in Graves' hyperthyroidism and ophthalmopathy. TCRdb reprocessed the multiplex PCR reads via MiXCR and lists one record per CDR3 protein. The sample has nearly 600,000 distinct CDR3 sequences, more than 11% seen once. The sample was blood. These receptors all come from a woman in her 30s with Graves' hyperthyroidism that later progressed to Graves' ophthalmopathy. The CDR3 runs from the conserved cysteine through the conserved F or W. Each record gives: J gene, V gene, clone size, D gene, CDR3 DNA, CDR3 protein. A D gene is named only where the DNA matches it firmly. Some rows have no size entry. The others give once, few or many, or a class for an expanded clone.

TRBJ1-6,TRBV2,many,-,TGTGCCAGCAGTGAAGAGACAGACAATTCACCCCTCCACTTT,CASSEETDNSPLHF
TRBJ2-7,TRBV4-1,many,TRBD2,TGCGCCAGCAGCCAAGTCTTCCTCCGCGAGGGAGGGACCTACGAGCAGTACTTC,CASSQVFLREGGTYEQYF
TRBJ2-5,TRBV6-1,many,-,TGTGCCAGCAGTGAAGGGGGGGGGCTTCTGAGAGAGACCCAGTACTTC,CASSEGGGLLRETQYF
TRBJ2-7,TRBV10-3,many,TRBD2,TGTGCCATCAGTGCTCGACTAGCGGGAGGGCCGGGCGAGCAGTACTTC,CAISARLAGGPGEQYF
TRBJ2-3,TRBV7-3,few,-,TGTGCCAGCAGCTTATTCCCTGGCACAGATACGCAGTATTTT,CASSLFPGTDTQYF
TRBJ2-1,TRBV19,few,-,TGTGCCGCCGCCGGGGCGACTAATGAGCAGTTCTTC,CAAAGATNEQFF
TRBJ1-4,TRBV6-1,many,-,TGTGCCAGCAGTGCACTACAGGGAATTGGAGAAAAACTGTTTTTT,CASSALQGIGEKLFF
TRBJ1-4,TRBV7-9,-,TRBD1,TGTGCCAGCAGCCACCCGTTGACAGGGTATAATGAAAAACTGTTTTTT,CASSHPLTGYNEKLFF
TRBJ2-5,TRBV6-1,many,-,TGTGCCAGCAGTCCTTTACGGGGTGAGGAGACCCAGTACTTC,CASSPLRGEETQYF
TRBJ2-5,TRBV30,many,-,TGTGCCTGGAGTGTTGGGCCGCGGGGCGAGACCCAGTACTTC,CAWSVGPRGETQYF
TRBJ2-7,TRBV12-3/TRBV12-4,many,-,TGTGCCAGCAGTGCCCGGGACGGAACCTACGAGCAGTACTTC,CASSARDGTYEQYF
TRBJ2-5,TRBV6-1,few,-,TGTGCCAGCAGCATCCCCGGGGAGGAGACCCAGTACTTC,CASSIPGEETQYF
TRBJ2-3,TRBV5-4,few,-,TGTGCCAGCAGCTCGACAGGCGCCACAGATACGCAGTATTTT,CASSSTGATDTQYF
TRBJ2-7,TRBV3-1,many,TRBD1,TGTGCCAGCAGCCAAGATAGACAGGGTGTCGAGCAGTACTTC,CASSQDRQGVEQYF
TRBJ1-1,TRBV20-1,-,-,TGCAGTGCTAGAGACGGGGTCACTGAAGCTTTCTTT,CSARDGVTEAFF
TRBJ1-3,TRBV10-3,-,-,TGTGCCATCAGGAGGGGCGTCGGGCTCTCTGGAAACACCATATATTTT,CAIRRGVGLSGNTIYF
TRBJ2-7,TRBV2,many,-,TGTGCCAGCAGTGAATGGCAGGGATCCTACGAGCAGTACTTC,CASSEWQGSYEQYF
TRBJ1-2,TRBV18,many,-,TGTGCCAGCTCACCCCAGACATTCAACTATGGCTACACCTTC,CASSPQTFNYGYTF
TRBJ2-7,TRBV12-3/TRBV12-4,many,TRBD2,TGTGCCAGCAGTTACCTAGCGGGAGCGGGTGAGCAGTACTTC,CASSYLAGAGEQYF
TRBJ2-3,TRBV19,many,TRBD1,TGTGCCAGTAGTAACCCCCCCAGGACAGGGTTGACAGATACGCAGTATTTT,CASSNPPRTGLTDTQYF
TRBJ1-5,TRBV12-3/TRBV12-4,many,TRBD1,TGTGCCGGGAGGATACAACAGGGGGCGAGACAGCCCCAGCATTTT,CAGRIQQGARQPQHF
TRBJ2-1,TRBV27,-,-,TGTGCCAGCAGTTTTGGGTGGGGCCCAAGCAATGAGCAGTTCTTC,CASSFGWGPSNEQFF
TRBJ1-2,TRBV11-2,few,-,TGTGCCAGCAGCTTGGCCCTTAAGGGCACAGGGCGAGGAAGCTACACCTTC,CASSLALKGTGRGSYTF
TRBJ2-3,TRBV11-3,many,-,TGTGCCAGCAGCTTAGCCGCATTTCAAGATACGCAGTATTTT,CASSLAAFQDTQYF
TRBJ2-2,TRBV29-1,many,-,TGCAGCGTGGCATCCGGGGAGCTGTTTTTT,CSVASGELFF
TRBJ1-1,TRBV12-3/TRBV12-4,many,-,TGTGCCAGCAGCCCCCCGAGGACGAACACTGAAGCTTTCTTT,CASSPPRTNTEAFF
TRBJ2-7,TRBV7-2,many,TRBD2,TGTGCCAGCAGCTTACAAGCGGGAGGACGCCACGAGCAGTACTTC,CASSLQAGGRHEQYF
TRBJ2-5,TRBV6-1,many,TRBD1,TGTGCCAGCAGTGAAGCCACAGGGGGTAGGGAGACCCAGTACTTC,CASSEATGGRETQYF
TRBJ1-2,TRBV28,-,TRBD1,TGTGCCAGCAGTTTTCCGACAGGGAGGGGTTATGGCTACACCTTC,CASSFPTGRGYGYTF
TRBJ1-3,TRBV19,-,-,TGTGCCAGTAGCAGCAGCTCCTCTGGAAACACCATATATTTT,CASSSSSSGNTIYF
TRBJ1-2,TRBV3-1,many,-,TGTGCCAGCAGCCTCCGCAGCTATGGCTACACCTTC,CASSLRSYGYTF
TRBJ2-5,TRBV12-3/TRBV12-4,many,TRBD2,TGTGCCAGCAGCCTCGGAGTAGCGGGAGCTACCTCGACCCAGTACTTC,CASSLGVAGATSTQYF
TRBJ2-2,TRBV9,many,-,TGTGCCAGCAGCGAACGACCCGGGGAGCTGTTTTTT,CASSERPGELFF